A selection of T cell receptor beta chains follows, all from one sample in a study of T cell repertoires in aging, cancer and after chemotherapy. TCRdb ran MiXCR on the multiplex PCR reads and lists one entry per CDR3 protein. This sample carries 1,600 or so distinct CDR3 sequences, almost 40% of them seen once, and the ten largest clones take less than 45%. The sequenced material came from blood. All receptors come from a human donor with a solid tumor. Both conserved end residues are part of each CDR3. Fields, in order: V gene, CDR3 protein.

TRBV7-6 CASSLGQNYGYTF
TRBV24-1 CATSDLGRTNTGELFF
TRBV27 CASSLGQGLNTGELFF
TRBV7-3 CASSPSGGTPTHTQYF
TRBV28 CASRDGGGNTEAFF
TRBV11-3 CASSFWNYGYTF
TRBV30 CAWKRTAGNTIYF
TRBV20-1 CSAPTENYGYTF
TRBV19 CASSIRFSSLRTDTQYF
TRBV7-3 CASSGEHGREQYF
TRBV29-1 CSVARRGDSSGELFF
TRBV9 CASSVAQRGYTDTQYF
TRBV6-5 CASSARQAVTGELFF
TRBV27 CASSTGTSGSSAYEQYF
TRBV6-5 CAIRLGIGADTQYF
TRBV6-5 CASSYRQDSNQPQHF
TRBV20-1 CSARETGPIYEQYF